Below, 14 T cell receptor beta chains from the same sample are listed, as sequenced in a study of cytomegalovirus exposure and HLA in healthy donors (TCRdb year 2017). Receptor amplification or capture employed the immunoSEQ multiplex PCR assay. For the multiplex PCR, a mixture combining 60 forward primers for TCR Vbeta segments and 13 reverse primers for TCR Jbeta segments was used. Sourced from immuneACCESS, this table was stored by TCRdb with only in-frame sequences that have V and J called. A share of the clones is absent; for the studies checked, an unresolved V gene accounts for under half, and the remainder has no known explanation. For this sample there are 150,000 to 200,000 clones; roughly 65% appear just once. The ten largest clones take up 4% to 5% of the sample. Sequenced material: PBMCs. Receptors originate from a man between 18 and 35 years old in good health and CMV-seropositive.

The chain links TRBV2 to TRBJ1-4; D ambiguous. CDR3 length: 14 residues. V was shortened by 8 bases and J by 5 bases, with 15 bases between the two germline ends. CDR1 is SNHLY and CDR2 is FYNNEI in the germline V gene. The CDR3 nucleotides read TGTGCCAGCGGGTATAGGCGGAGGAATGAAAAACTGTTTTTT. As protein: CASGYRRRNEKLFF.

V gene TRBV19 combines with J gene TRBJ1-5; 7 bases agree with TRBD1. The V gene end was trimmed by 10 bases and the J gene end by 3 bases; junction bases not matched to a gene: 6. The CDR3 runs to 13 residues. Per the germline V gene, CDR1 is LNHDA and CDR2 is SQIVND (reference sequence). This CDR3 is CATSGQINQPQHF. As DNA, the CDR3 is TGTGCCACCTCGGGACAGATCAATCAGCCCCAGCATTTT.

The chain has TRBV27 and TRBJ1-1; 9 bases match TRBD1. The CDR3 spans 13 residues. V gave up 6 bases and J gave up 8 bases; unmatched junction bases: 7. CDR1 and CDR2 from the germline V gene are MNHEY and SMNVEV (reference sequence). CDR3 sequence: CASSYRDRDEAFF. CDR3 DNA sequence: TGTGCCAGCAGCTACCGGGACAGGGACGAAGCTTTCTTT.

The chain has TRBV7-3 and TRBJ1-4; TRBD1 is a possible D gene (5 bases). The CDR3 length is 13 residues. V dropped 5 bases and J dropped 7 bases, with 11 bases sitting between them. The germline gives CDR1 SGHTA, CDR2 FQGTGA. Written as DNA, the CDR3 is TGTGCCAGCAGCCCTGGGGGGGGTGAAAAACTGTTTTTT. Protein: CASSPGGGEKLFF. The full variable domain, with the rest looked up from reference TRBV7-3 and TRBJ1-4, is GAGVSQTPSNKVTEKGKYVELRCDPISGHTALYWYRQSLGQGPEFLIYFQGTGAADDSGLPNDRFFAVRPEGSVSTLKIQRTERGDSAVYLCASSPGGGEKLFFGSGTQLSVL.

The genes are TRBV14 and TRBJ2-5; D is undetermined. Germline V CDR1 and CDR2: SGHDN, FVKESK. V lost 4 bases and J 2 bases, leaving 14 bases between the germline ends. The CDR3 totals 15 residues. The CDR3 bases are TGTGCCAGCAGCCCTCCGCCTGGCAGGCAAGAGACCCAGTACTTC. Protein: CASSPPPGRQETQYF.

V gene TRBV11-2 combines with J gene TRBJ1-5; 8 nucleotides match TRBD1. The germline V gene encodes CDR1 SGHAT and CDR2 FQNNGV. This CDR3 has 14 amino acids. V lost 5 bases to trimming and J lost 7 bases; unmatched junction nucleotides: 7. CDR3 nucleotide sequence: TGTGCCAGCAGCCCCAACCCAGGGGGCCAGCCCCAGCATTTT. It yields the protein CASSPNPGGQPQHF.

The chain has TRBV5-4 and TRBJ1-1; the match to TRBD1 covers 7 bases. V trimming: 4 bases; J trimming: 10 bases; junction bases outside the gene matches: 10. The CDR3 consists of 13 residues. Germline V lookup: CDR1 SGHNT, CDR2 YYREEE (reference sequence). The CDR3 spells CASSPRDSLGAFF. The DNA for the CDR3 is TGTGCCAGCAGCCCCCGGGACAGCTTAGGAGCTTTCTTT.

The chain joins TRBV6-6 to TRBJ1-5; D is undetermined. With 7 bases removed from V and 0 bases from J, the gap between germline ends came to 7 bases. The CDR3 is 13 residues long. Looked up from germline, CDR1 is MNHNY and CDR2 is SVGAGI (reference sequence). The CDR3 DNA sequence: TGTGCCAGCACCCCCGGTAGCAATCAGCCCCAGCATTTT. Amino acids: CASTPGSNQPQHF.

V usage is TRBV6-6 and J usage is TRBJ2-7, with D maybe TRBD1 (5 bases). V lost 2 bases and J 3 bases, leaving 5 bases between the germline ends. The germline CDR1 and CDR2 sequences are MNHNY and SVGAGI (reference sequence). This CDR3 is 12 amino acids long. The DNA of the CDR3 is TGTGCCAGCAGTTACGACAGCTACGAGCAGTACGTC. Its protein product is CASSYDSYEQYV.

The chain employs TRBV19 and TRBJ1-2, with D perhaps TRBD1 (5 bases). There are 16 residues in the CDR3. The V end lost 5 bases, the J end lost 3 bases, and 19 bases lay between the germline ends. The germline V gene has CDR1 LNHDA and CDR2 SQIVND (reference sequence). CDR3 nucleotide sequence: TGTGCCAGTAGTCCGAACCCTACAGGTTCTGACTATGGCTACACCTTC. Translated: CASSPNPTGSDYGYTF.

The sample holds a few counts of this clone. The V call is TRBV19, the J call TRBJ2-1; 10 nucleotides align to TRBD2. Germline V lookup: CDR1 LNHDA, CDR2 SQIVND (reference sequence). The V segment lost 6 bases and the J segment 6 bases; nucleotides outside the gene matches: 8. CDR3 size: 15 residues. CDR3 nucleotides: TGTGCCAGTAGGGAGCTAGCGGGAGTAGGCAATGAGCAGTTCTTC. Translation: CASRELAGVGNEQFF.

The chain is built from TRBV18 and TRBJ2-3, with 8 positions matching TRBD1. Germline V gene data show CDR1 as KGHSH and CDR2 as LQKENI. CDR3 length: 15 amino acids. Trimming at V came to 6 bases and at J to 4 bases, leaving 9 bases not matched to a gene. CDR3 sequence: CASSSSDRGSDTQYF. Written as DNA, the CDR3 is TGTGCCAGCTCCAGCAGCGACAGGGGATCAGATACGCAGTATTTT.

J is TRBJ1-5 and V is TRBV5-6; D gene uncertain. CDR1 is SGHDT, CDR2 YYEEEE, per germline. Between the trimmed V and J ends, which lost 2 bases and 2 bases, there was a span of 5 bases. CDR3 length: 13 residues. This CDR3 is CASSFYRNQPQHF. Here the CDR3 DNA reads TGTGCCAGCAGCTTCTATCGCAATCAGCCCCAGCATTTT.

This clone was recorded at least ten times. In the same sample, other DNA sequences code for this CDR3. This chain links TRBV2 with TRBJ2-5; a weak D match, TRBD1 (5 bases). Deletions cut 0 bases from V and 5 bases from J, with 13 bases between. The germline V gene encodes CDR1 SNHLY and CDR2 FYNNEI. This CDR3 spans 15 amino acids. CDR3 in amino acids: CASSEAQGSGETQYF. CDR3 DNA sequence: TGTGCCAGCAGTGAAGCTCAGGGCAGTGGGGAGACCCAGTACTTC.